The 8 T cell receptor beta chains listed next were all sequenced from one sample in a study of T cells in narcolepsy. Measured with immunoSEQ multiplex PCR; TCRdb has only the in-frame clones, and not every one. The data hold under 30,000 clones, with approximately 83% observed a single time. Sequencing was carried out using CD45RA- memory CD4+ T cells from PBMCs. The receptors derive from a human donor with narcolepsy.

This clone came up once. The CDR3 nucleotides are TGCGCCAGCAGCCCATGGACAGGGAACAACAATGAGCAGTTCTTC. This sequence encodes CASSPWTGNNNEQFF. The rearrangement joins TRBV4-3 to TRBJ2-1, with TRBD1 identical over 8 bases. The CDR3 totals 15 residues. Per germline, CDR1 LGHNA and CDR2 YSLEER. V dropped 4 bases and J dropped 5; count of bases not matched to a gene: 7.

The chain joins TRBV7-2 to TRBJ1-6; TRBD1 is a possible D gene (6 bases). The CDR3 is made up of 14 amino acids. The germline V and J ends were trimmed by 3 bases and 5 bases, with 8 bases remaining between them. Germline V lookup: CDR1 SGHTA, CDR2 FQGNSA. CDR3 nucleotides: TGTGCCAGCAGCTTCCCAGGGGATAATTCACCCCTCCACTTT. This encodes CASSFPGDNSPLHF.

This clone showed up just once. This chain's CDR3 is CAWTTGLSPGGYTF. The CDR3 DNA is TGTGCCTGGACCACCGGACTTTCCCCTGGCGGCTACACCTTC. The V gene is TRBV30, the J gene TRBJ1-2; D is ambiguous. This CDR3 has 14 residues. Looked up from germline, CDR1 is GTSNPN and CDR2 is SVGIG (reference sequence). V was cut by 4 bases and J by 8 bases, with 20 bases left in between.

There are a few counts of this clone. The rearrangement joins TRBV12-5 to TRBJ1-2; 9 bases align to TRBD1. Germline lookup yields CDR1 LGHNT and CDR2 FRNRAP. CDR3 length equals 15 residues. Trimming at V came to 5 bases and at J to 3 bases, leaving 7 bases not matched to a gene. The CDR3 nucleotides are TGTGCTAGTGGTCCGGGGACAGGGAGGGACTATGGCTACACCTTC. Translation: CASGPGTGRDYGYTF.

The chain joins TRBV19 to TRBJ1-2; no firm D call. The CDR3 length is 17 residues. Germline-derived CDR1 and CDR2 are LNHDA and SQIVND (reference sequence). The ends were cut back, 7 bases at V and 8 bases at J, with 29 bases in the middle. The CDR3 is CASTLGASTTLGWGYTF. The CDR3 DNA is TGTGCCAGTACCCTCGGAGCATCCACTACACTGGGTTGGGGCTACACCTTC.

The J gene is TRBJ1-1, the V gene TRBV7-2; D is unresolved. Germline CDR1 reads SGHTA; CDR2 reads FQGNSA. The V gene lost 0 bases and the J gene lost 2 bases, with 7 bases spanning the gap. The CDR3 runs 14 residues. CDR3 region: CASSLAGPNTEAFF. CDR3 nucleotides: TGTGCCAGCAGCTTAGCCGGGCCCAACACTGAAGCTTTCTTT.

V and J are TRBV18 and TRBJ1-3; D is ambiguous. CDR3 length equals 13 residues. The germline V gene has CDR1 KGHSH and CDR2 LQKENI. Trimming stripped 0 bases from V and 4 bases from J, with 4 bases between. The CDR3 sequence is CASSPPTGNTIYF. CDR3 nucleotide sequence: TGTGCCAGCTCACCACCGACAGGAAACACCATATATTTT.

This clone was found once. This chain connects TRBV19 to TRBJ1-4, with D tentatively TRBD1 (6 bases). Trimming pared 7 bases from V and 7 bases from J, leaving 16 bases between. The CDR3 covers 14 residues. From germline, CDR1 is LNHDA and CDR2 SQIVND (reference sequence). CDR3 DNA: TGTGCCAGTACCAGGACAGTTCTCAGTGAAAAACTGTTTTTT. The encoded protein is CASTRTVLSEKLFF.